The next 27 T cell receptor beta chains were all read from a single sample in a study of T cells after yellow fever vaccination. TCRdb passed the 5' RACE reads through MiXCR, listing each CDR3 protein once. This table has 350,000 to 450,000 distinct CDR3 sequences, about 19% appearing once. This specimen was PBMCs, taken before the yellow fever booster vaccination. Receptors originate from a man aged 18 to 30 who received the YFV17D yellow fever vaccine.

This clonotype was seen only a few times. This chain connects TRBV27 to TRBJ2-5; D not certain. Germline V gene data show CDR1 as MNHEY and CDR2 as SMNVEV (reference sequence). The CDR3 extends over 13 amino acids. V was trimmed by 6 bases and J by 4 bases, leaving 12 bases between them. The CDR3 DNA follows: TGTGCCAGCAGGCCGCTCAAGGGAGAGACCCAGTACTTC. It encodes CASRPLKGETQYF.

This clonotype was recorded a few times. The CDR3 DNA reads TGTGCCAGCAGTTCCCCTGGGAGGACCGGGGAGCTGTTTTTT. Its translation is CASSSPGRTGELFF. The gene calls are TRBV27 and TRBJ2-2, with D perhaps matching TRBD2 (6 bases). The germline V and J ends were trimmed by 4 bases and 5 bases, with 11 bases remaining between them. CDR1 is MNHEY, CDR2 SMNVEV, per germline (reference sequence). This CDR3 is 14 amino acids long.

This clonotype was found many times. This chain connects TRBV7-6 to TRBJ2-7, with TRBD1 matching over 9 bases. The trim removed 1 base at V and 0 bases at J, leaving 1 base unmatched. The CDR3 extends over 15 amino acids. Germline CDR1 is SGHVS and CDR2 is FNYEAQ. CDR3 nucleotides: TGTGCCAGCAGCTTAGGACAGGGGGGCTCCTACGAGCAGTACTTC. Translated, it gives CASSLGQGGSYEQYF. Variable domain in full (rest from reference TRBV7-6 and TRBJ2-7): GAGVSQSPRYKVTKRGQDVALRCDPISGHVSLYWYRQALGQGPEFLTYFNYEAQQDKSGLPNDRFSAERPEGSISTLTIQRTEQRDSAMYRCASSLGQGGSYEQYFGPGTRLTVT.

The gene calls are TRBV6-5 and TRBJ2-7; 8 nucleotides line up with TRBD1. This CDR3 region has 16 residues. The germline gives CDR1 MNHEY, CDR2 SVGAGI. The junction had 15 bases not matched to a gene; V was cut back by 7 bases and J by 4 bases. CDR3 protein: CASNGDRQGQWYEQYF. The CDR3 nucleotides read TGTGCCAGCAATGGGGACCGACAGGGGCAGTGGTACGAGCAGTACTTC.

In DNA form, the CDR3 reads TGTGCCACAGGACAGCTAGCCCTCATGAACACTGAAGCTTTCTTT. Translated: CATGQLALMNTEAFF. The chain links TRBV7-2 to TRBJ1-1; the D gene is possibly TRBD1 (6 bases). The germline V gene has CDR1 SGHTA and CDR2 FQGNSA. Between the trimmed V and J ends, which lost 10 bases and 0 bases, there was a span of 18 bases. The CDR3 totals 15 residues.

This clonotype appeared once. The CDR3 region has the DNA TGTGCCAGCAGTTACTCGCCGGGGGCCGGAAACACTGAAGCTTTCTTT. Translation: CASSYSPGAGNTEAFF. The chain couples TRBV6-6 to TRBJ1-1; tentative D call: TRBD1 (6 bases). CDR3 length: 16 residues. V lost 0 bases and J lost 2, with 13 bases in between. The germline gives CDR1 MNHNY, CDR2 SVGAGI (reference sequence).

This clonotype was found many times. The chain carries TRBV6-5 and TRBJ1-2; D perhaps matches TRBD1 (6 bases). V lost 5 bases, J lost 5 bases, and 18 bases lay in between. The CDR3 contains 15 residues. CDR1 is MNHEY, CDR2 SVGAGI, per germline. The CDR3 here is CASSPQGSAYYGYTF. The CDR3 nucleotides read TGTGCCAGCAGTCCACAGGGTTCCGCATATTATGGCTACACCTTC.

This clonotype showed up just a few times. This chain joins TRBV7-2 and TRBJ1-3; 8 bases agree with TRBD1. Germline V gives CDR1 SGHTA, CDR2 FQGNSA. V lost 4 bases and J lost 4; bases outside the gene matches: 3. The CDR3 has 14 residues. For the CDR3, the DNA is TGTGCCAGCAGCTCGCGGGACAGGGGAAACACCATATATTTT. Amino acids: CASSSRDRGNTIYF.

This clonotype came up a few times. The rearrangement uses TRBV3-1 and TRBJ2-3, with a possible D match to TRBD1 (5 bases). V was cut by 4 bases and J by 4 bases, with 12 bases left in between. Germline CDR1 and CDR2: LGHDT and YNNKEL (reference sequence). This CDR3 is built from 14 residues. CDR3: CASSRSEGADTQYF. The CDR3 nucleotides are TGTGCCAGCAGCCGATCTGAAGGGGCAGATACGCAGTATTTT.

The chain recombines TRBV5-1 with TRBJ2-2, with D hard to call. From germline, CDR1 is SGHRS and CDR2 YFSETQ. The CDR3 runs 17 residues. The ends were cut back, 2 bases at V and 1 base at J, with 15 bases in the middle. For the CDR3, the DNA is TGCGCCAGCAGCTTAAACATACCCGTAGGGAACACCGGGGAGCTGTTTTTT. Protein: CASSLNIPVGNTGELFF. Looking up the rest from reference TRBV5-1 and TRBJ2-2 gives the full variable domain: KAGVTQTPRYLIKTRGQQVTLSCSPISGHRSVSWYQQTPGQGLQFLFEYFSETQRNKGNFPGRFSGRQFSNSRSEMNVSTLELGDSALYLCASSLNIPVGNTGELFFGEGSRLTVL.

This CDR3 is CSSRGYTEAFF. The CDR3 bases are TGCAGCAGTCGGGGCTACACTGAAGCTTTCTTT. The chain employs TRBV29-1 and TRBJ1-1; tentatively, D is TRBD1 (5 bases). The CDR3 is made up of 11 amino acids. The germline gives CDR1 SQVTM, CDR2 ANQGSEA. Between the trimmed V and J ends, which lost 8 bases and 3 bases, there was a span of 10 bases.

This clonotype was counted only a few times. The CDR3 nucleotides are TGTGCCAGCCACCGACAGCCCTTTAATGAAAAACTGTTTTTT. Amino acids: CASHRQPFNEKLFF. The rearrangement links TRBV2 to TRBJ1-4, with D tentatively TRBD1 (5 bases). The CDR3 is made up of 14 amino acids. With 8 bases removed from V and 4 bases from J, the gap between germline ends came to 14 bases. Per germline, CDR1 SNHLY and CDR2 FYNNEI.

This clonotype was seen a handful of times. CDR3 protein: CASSQDDRAGSRELFF. DNA for the CDR3: TGCGCCAGCAGCCAAGATGACAGAGCGGGGTCTAGGGAGCTGTTTTTT. The chain joins TRBV4-1 to TRBJ2-2, with 7 bases lining up with TRBD2. Germline CDR1 and CDR2: MGHRA and YSYEKL. This CDR3 has 16 amino acids. V shed 0 bases and J 9 bases; nucleotides not matched to a gene: 10.

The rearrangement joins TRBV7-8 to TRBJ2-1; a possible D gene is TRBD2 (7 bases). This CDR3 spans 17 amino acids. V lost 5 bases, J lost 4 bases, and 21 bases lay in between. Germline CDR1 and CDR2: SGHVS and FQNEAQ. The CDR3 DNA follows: TGTGCCAGCAGCCAGGGGCGGCGGGGGCCTAAATACAATGAGCAGTTCTTC. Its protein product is CASSQGRRGPKYNEQFF.

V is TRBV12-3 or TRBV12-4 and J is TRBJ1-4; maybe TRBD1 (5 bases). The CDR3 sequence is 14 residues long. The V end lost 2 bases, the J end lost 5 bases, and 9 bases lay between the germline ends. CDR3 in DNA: TGTGCCAGCAGTTTAAGACAGTGGAATGAAAAACTGTTTTTT. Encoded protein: CASSLRQWNEKLFF.

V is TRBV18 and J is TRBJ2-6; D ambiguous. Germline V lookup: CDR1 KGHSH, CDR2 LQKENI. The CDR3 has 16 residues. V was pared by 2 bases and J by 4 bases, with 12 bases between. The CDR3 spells CASSPRVDTGANVLTF. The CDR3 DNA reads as TGTGCCAGCTCACCAAGGGTAGATACAGGGGCCAACGTCCTGACTTTC. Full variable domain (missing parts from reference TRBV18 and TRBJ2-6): NAGVMQNPRHLVRRRGQEARLRCSPMKGHSHVYWYRQLPEEGLKFMVYLQKENIIDESGMPKERFSAEFPKEGPSILRIQQVVRGDSAAYFCASSPRVDTGANVLTFGAGSRLTVL.

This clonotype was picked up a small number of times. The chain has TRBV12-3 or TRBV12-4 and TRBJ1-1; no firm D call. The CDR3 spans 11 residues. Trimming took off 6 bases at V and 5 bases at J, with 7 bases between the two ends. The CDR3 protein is CASSPRTEAFF. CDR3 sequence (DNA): TGTGCCAGCAGCCCTCGGACTGAAGCTTTCTTT.

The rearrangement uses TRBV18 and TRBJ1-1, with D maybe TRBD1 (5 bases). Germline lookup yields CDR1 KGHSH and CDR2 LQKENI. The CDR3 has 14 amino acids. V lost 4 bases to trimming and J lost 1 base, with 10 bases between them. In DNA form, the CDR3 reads TGTGCCAGCTCACACGGGGGGTCGAACACTGAAGCTTTCTTT. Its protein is CASSHGGSNTEAFF. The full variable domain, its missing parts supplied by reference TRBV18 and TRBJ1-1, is NAGVMQNPRHLVRRRGQEARLRCSPMKGHSHVYWYRQLPEEGLKFMVYLQKENIIDESGMPKERFSAEFPKEGPSILRIQQVVRGDSAAYFCASSHGGSNTEAFFGQGTRLTVV.

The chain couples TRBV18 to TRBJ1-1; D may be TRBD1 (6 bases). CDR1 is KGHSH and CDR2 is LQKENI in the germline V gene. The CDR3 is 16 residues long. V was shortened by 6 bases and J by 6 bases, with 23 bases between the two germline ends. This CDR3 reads CASSPNRDIGTAEAFF. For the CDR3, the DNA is TGTGCCAGCTCCCCAAACCGGGACATCGGGACGGCTGAAGCTTTCTTT. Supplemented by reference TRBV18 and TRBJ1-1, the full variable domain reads NAGVMQNPRHLVRRRGQEARLRCSPMKGHSHVYWYRQLPEEGLKFMVYLQKENIIDESGMPKERFSAEFPKEGPSILRIQQVVRGDSAAYFCASSPNRDIGTAEAFFGQGTRLTVV.

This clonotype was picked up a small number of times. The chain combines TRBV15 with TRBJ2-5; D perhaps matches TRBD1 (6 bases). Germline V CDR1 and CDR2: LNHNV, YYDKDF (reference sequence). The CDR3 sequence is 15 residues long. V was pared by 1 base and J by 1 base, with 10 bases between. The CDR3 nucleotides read TGTGCCACCAGCAGAGGGAGGACAGTCCAAGAGACCCAGTACTTC. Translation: CATSRGRTVQETQYF.

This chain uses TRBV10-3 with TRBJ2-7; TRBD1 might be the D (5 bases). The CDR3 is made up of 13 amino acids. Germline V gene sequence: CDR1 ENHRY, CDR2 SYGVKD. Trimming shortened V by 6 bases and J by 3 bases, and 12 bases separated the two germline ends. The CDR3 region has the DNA TGTGCCATCAGACCGGACACCAACTACGAGCAGTACTTC. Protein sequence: CAIRPDTNYEQYF.

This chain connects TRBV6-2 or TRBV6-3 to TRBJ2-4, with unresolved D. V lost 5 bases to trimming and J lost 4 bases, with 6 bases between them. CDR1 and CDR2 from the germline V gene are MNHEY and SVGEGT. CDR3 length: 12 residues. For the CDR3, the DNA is TGTGCCAGCAGTCCAACTAAAAACATTCAGTACTTC. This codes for CASSPTKNIQYF.

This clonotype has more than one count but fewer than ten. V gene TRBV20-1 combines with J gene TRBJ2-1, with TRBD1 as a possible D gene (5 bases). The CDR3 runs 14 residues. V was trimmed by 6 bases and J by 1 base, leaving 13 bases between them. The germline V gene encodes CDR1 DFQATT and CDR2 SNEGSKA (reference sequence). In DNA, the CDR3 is TGCAGTGCAACCAGGGTGGAGTCCTACAATGAGCAGTTCTTC. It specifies CSATRVESYNEQFF.

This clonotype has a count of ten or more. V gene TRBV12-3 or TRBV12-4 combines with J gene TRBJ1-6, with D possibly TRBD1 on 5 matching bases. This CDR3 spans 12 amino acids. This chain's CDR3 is CARGSYNSPLHF. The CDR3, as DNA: TGTGCGCGGGGCTCTTATAATTCACCCCTCCACTTT.

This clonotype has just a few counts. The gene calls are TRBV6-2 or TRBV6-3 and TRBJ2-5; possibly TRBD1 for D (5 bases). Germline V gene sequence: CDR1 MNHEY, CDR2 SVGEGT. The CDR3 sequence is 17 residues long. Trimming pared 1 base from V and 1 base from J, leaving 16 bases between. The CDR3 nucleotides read TGTGCCAGCAGTTACTTGGGCCTATGGACACCCCAAGAGACCCAGTACTTC. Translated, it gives CASSYLGLWTPQETQYF.

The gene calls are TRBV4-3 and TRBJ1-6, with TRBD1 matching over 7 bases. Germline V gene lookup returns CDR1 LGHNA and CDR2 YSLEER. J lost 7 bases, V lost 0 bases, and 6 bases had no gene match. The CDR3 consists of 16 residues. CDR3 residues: CASSQDPGRGNSPLHF. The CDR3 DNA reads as TGCGCCAGCAGCCAAGATCCTGGCAGGGGGAATTCACCCCTCCACTTT.

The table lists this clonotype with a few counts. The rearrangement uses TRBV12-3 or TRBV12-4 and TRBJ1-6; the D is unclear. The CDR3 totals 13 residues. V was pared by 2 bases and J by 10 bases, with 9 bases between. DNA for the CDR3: TGTGCCAGCAGTTTAAGCGGGGTCTCACCCCTCCACTTT. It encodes CASSLSGVSPLHF.